The clone carrying this T cell receptor beta chain was recorded a few times. This entry comes from a study of T cells in Graves' hyperthyroidism and ophthalmopathy. TCR beta CDR3 regions were amplified from RNA transcripts. First-round RT-PCR of the TCR CDR3 relied on the HTBI primer set. TCRdb reprocessed the multiplex PCR reads via MiXCR and lists one record per CDR3 protein. The top ten clones hold around 32% of a sample with hundreds of thousands of distinct CDR3 sequences, roughly 15% of them seen once. V lost 4 bases, J lost 5 bases, and 12 bases stayed unmatched. CDR1 and CDR2 from the germline V gene are SQVTM and ANQGSEA. The CDR3 is 15 amino acids.

The gene calls are TRBV29-1 and TRBJ2-7, with 9 nucleotides matching TRBD2. Sequenced input: blood. This receptor was obtained from a woman aged 40 to 49 with Graves' ophthalmopathy. The CDR3 protein is CSVGQAGGPFDEQYF. CDR3 DNA sequence: TGCAGCGTTGGACAGGCGGGGGGGCCGTTCGACGAGCAGTACTTC.